A selection of T cell receptor beta chains follows, all from one sample in a study of T cell responses to AZD1222 COVID-19 vaccine. Clones were read by immunoSEQ multiplex PCR, and TCRdb kept only the in-frame ones, dropping some. The table records more than 85,000 clones, roughly 92% of them present only once. The sample was peripheral blood, taken 28 days after the second AZD1222 dose. These TCRs come from an adult who received the AZD1222 COVID-19 vaccine. The CDR3 runs from the conserved cysteine through the conserved F or W. The order of the fields is CDR3 DNA, CDR3 protein, CDR3 length, clone size, V gene, J gene, D gene. A D gene is named only where the DNA matches it firmly. Size is stated for part of the rows, as once, few or many counts, or as a class when the clone is expanded.

TGTGCCAGCAGGGGCCCGATGGGAAATGAGCAGTTCTTC	CASRGPMGNEQFF	13	NA	TRBV2	TRBJ2-1	NA
TGTGCCAGCAGATTCATAGCGGGGGACCACACAGATACGCAGTATTTT	CASRFIAGDHTDTQYF	16	NA	TRBV11-2	TRBJ2-3	TRBD2
TGTGCCAGTAGTAGGCAGGGGGCGTCGACCACTGAAGCTTTCTTT	CASSRQGASTTEAFF	15	NA	TRBV19	TRBJ1-1	TRBD1
TGTGCCAGCAGGCGGACTAGCGGAGGCACCGGGGAGCTGTTTTTT	CASRRTSGGTGELFF	15	NA	TRBV11-1	TRBJ2-2	TRBD2
TGTGCCTGGAAAGAGGGGCCAGGGGAAAAACTGTTTTTT	CAWKEGPGEKLFF	13	once	TRBV30	TRBJ1-4	NA
TGTGCCAGCAGCCAGACTAGCGGGGGGGCCTCAGAGCAGTTCTTC	CASSQTSGGASEQFF	15	NA	TRBV6-5	TRBJ2-1	TRBD2
TGCAGCGTGAACCGGGGGGCGGGAACTGAAGCTTTCTTT	CSVNRGAGTEAFF	13	NA	TRBV29-1	TRBJ1-1	NA
TGTGCCAGCAGTGACTCGGGGAGTCAGCCCCAGCATTTT	CASSDSGSQPQHF	13	NA	TRBV6-4	TRBJ1-5	NA
TGTGCCTCGGGACTAGCGGGGGGGAGTACGGATACGCAGTATTTT	CASGLAGGSTDTQYF	15	NA	TRBV30	TRBJ2-3	TRBD2
TGTGCCAGCAGCCGCCGGGACACGAATGAAAAACTGTTTTTT	CASSRRDTNEKLFF	14	NA	TRBV5-4	TRBJ1-4	NA
TGTGCCAGTAGTATCGGATCTAACTATGGCTACACCTTC	CASSIGSNYGYTF	13	NA	TRBV19	TRBJ1-2	NA
TGCGCCAGCAGCTTTTTTCCAAGCAGGGTTTCTAGCACAGATACGCAGTATTTT	CASSFFPSRVSSTDTQYF	18	NA	TRBV5-1	TRBJ2-3	NA
TGTGCCAGCAGTTACGCCCCGGGGAGGGAGACCCAGTACTTC	CASSYAPGRETQYF	14	once	TRBV6-5	TRBJ2-5	NA
TGTGCCATCAGTGGACCGACAGGAGGGGACGCCTACGAGCAGTACTTC	CAISGPTGGDAYEQYF	16	NA	TRBV10-3	TRBJ2-7	NA
TGCGCCAGCAGTCAACATACAGGTAGCTTACAGTACTTC	CASSQHTGSLQYF	13	NA	TRBV23-1	TRBJ2-5	NA
TGTGCCAGCTTGGAGGGGCACGGATACACTGAAGCTTTCTTT	CASLEGHGYTEAFF	14	NA	TRBV18	TRBJ1-1	NA
TGTGCCAGCAGTGCGGTGGGGCGCGGGGGCTCCTACGAGCAGTACTTC	CASSAVGRGGSYEQYF	16	NA	TRBV2	TRBJ2-7	TRBD2
TGTGCCAGCAGTTCTTTCGGGACAGAGCTTGACCAGCCCCAGCATTTT	CASSSFGTELDQPQHF	16	NA	TRBV6-2/TRBV6-3	TRBJ1-5	TRBD1
TGCAGCGTTGTCCGCAGGGAGGATGGCTACACCTTC	CSVVRREDGYTF	12	NA	TRBV29-1	TRBJ1-2	NA
TGCGCCAGCAGCCAAGAAACAGGGGGAGTTCTCTACGAGCAGTACTTC	CASSQETGGVLYEQYF	16	NA	TRBV4-1	TRBJ2-7	TRBD1
TGTGCCAGCAGCTTCCCAGGGGGCACCGGGGAGCTGTTTTTT	CASSFPGGTGELFF	14	NA	TRBV5-4	TRBJ2-2	TRBD1
TGTGCCAGCAGTTCGGTTCAGAATACCTATGGCTACACCTTC	CASSSVQNTYGYTF	14	NA	TRBV6-5	TRBJ1-2	NA
TGCGCCAGCAGCCCCGGACAGGGGGCAAACTATGGCTACACCTTC	CASSPGQGANYGYTF	15	NA	TRBV5-1	TRBJ1-2	TRBD1
TGTGCCAGCAGCCAAGGAGGGACAGGGAGGGATCAGCCCCAGCATTTT	CASSQGGTGRDQPQHF	16	NA	TRBV3-1/TRBV3-2	TRBJ1-5	TRBD1
TGTGCCAGCAGTGACCACCGGGACCAAAAAAACTATGGCTACACCTTC	CASSDHRDQKNYGYTF	16	NA	TRBV6-1	TRBJ1-2	NA
TGTGCCAGCAGCCAAGTGGGAGGGGATACCGGGGAGCTGTTTTTT	CASSQVGGDTGELFF	15	NA	TRBV4-2	TRBJ2-2	TRBD2
TGTGCCAGCAGTTTACTCAAGCAACTTGGCAGGTTCCAAGAGACCCAGTACTTC	CASSLLKQLGRFQETQYF	18	NA	TRBV27	TRBJ2-5	NA
TGTGCCATCAGTGAGGGACAGAACACCGGGGAGCTGTTTTTT	CAISEGQNTGELFF	14	NA	TRBV10-3	TRBJ2-2	NA
TGTGCCAGCAGCTTAGCGGGCGTCCAACGGAGGATAGCCAAAAACATTCAGTACTTC	CASSLAGVQRRIAKNIQYF	19	NA	TRBV7-8	TRBJ2-4	NA
TGTGCCAGCAGTTACAACGGTTTCTATGGCTACACCTTC	CASSYNGFYGYTF	13	NA	TRBV6-2/TRBV6-3	TRBJ1-2	NA
TGTGCCACCAGCAGGACCCTAGGAGGGGGGTGGACCGGGGAGCTGTTTTTT	CATSRTLGGGWTGELFF	17	NA	TRBV15	TRBJ2-2	NA
TGCGCCAGCAGCCCCATTTTTGTCCTACCGGACGCAAGCTCTGGAAACACCATATATTTT	CASSPIFVLPDASSGNTIYF	20	few	TRBV4-1	TRBJ1-3	NA
TGTGCCAGCAGCCACGGGACTAGCGGCCAAGAGACCCAGTACTTC	CASSHGTSGQETQYF	15	NA	TRBV4-2	TRBJ2-5	TRBD2
TGTGCCAGCAGCACCCCCACCGGGGAGCTGTTTTTT	CASSTPTGELFF	12	NA	TRBV28	TRBJ2-2	NA